Detailed here is one T cell receptor (beta chain). These data belong to a study of blood T cell repertoires in COVID-19. Profiled with immunoSEQ multiplex PCR; TCRdb holds only in-frame clones, not every one. The repertoire consists of roughly 220,000 clones, with about 83% occurring once and the leading ten covering 6.8%. The CDR3 totals 14 residues. V trimming: 7 bases; J trimming: 5 bases; junction bases outside the gene matches: 5. The germline V gene has CDR1 GTSNPN and CDR2 SVGIG (reference sequence). This receptor was identified in a woman in her thirties or forties who had recovered from COVID-19. The chain combines TRBV30 with TRBJ2-2; 12 nucleotides match TRBD2. Material for sequencing was PBMCs or T cells enriched from blood (not recorded which). DNA of the CDR3: TGTGCCTACACCGGGACTAGCGGGACCGGGGAGCTGTTTTTT. Protein: CAYTGTSGTGELFF. Drawing the rest from reference TRBV30 and TRBJ2-2, the complete variable domain is SQTIHQWPATLVQPVGSPLSLECTVEGTSNPNLYWYRQAAGRGLQLLFYSVGIGQISSEVPQNLSASRPQDRQFILSSKKLLLSDSGFYLCAYTGTSGTGELFFGEGSRLTVL.